This entry lists 19 T cell receptor beta chains sequenced from one sample in a study of regulatory T cells in long-lasting Graves disease. The authors built TCR beta libraries using iRepertoire HTBI primers and Arm-PCR of CDR3 regions. TCRdb re-called the multiplex PCR reads through MiXCR, storing one row per CDR3 protein. Altogether over 350,000 distinct CDR3 sequences are present, 15% being singletons, with the ten largest covering about 8.2%. Time point denoted: newly diagnosed GD, antithyroid drugs for less than 3 months. Generation of the TCR library employed RNA extracted from PBMCs. This sample also appeared in a second study, on T cells in Graves' hyperthyroidism and ophthalmopathy.

The input for sequencing was peripheral blood mononuclear cells (PBMCs), taken at new diagnosis, from a patient treated with antithyroid drugs. Receptors were obtained from a woman in her forties with Graves disease.

This clonotype was recorded a few times. This chain links TRBV30 with TRBJ2-7; no definite D call. The CDR3 consists of 13 residues. V lost 1 base and J 7 bases, leaving 14 bases between the germline ends. Germline values: CDR1 GTSNPN, CDR2 SVGIG (reference sequence). Written as DNA, the CDR3 is TGTGCCTGGAGTGCCCCCGCGAGTCGGGAGCAGTACTTC. Translating it yields CAWSAPASREQYF.

A single count supports this clonotype. Sequence at one end of the junction differs from germline and may be a read error. The chain couples TRBV5-1 to TRBJ2-3; 12 bases line up with TRBD2. CDR1 SGHRS and CDR2 YFSETQ come from the germline V gene. CDR3 length: 17 amino acids. The DNA of the CDR3 is TGTGCCAGCAGCTTAGAGACTAGCGGGAGAAGTGAGGATACGCAGTATTTT. It yields the protein CASSLETSGRSEDTQYF. The variable domain in full, with the rest retrieved from reference TRBV5-1 and TRBJ2-3, is KAGVTQTPRYLIKTRGQQVTLSCSPISGHRSVSWYQQTPGQGLQFLFEYFSETQRNKGNFPGRFSGRQFSNSRSEMNVSTLELGDSALYLCASSLETSGRSEDTQYFGPGTRLTVL.

There are many counts of this clonotype. The genes are TRBV6-5 and TRBJ1-5; 7 nucleotides line up with TRBD1. The germline V gene encodes CDR1 MNHEY and CDR2 SVGAGI. V was pared by 2 bases and J by 6 bases, with 4 bases of the junction left unmatched. This CDR3 spans 14 amino acids. CDR3 DNA sequence: TGTGCCAGCAGTTACGCCAGGGGGGCTCAGCCCCAGCATTTT. It translates to CASSYARGAQPQHF.

This clonotype has more than one count but fewer than ten. V gene TRBV5-1 combines with J gene TRBJ2-1, with 12 nucleotides matching TRBD2. Germline CDR1 reads SGHRS; CDR2 reads YFSETQ. The CDR3 covers 17 residues. V dropped 4 bases and J dropped 1; count of bases not matched to a gene: 6. The CDR3 DNA is TGCGCCAGCAGCCAACGGACTAGCGGGATATCCTACAATGAGCAGTTCTTC. Translating it yields CASSQRTSGISYNEQFF.

The V call is TRBV5-6, the J call TRBJ1-2; D may be TRBD1 (6 bases). CDR1 is SGHDT, CDR2 YYEEEE, per germline. The CDR3 sequence is 15 residues long. Trimming cost V 4 bases and J 1 base, with 14 bases left between them. Here the CDR3 DNA reads TGTGCCAGCAGCGGACGGACAGCGTTTAACTATGGCTACACCTTC. Translation: CASSGRTAFNYGYTF.

The sample holds many counts of this clonotype. This chain links TRBV18 with TRBJ2-5; 9 nucleotides agree with TRBD1. Losses at the gene ends were 0 bases for V and 1 base for J; bases not matched to a gene: 6. The germline gives CDR1 KGHSH, CDR2 LQKENI. There are 17 residues in the CDR3. This CDR3 is CASSPPVGQGLQETQYF. The CDR3 DNA reads as TGTGCCAGCTCACCACCGGTGGGACAGGGCCTCCAAGAGACCCAGTACTTC.

This chain links TRBV5-1 with TRBJ2-7; 12 nucleotides align to TRBD2. With 2 bases clipped from V and 5 bases from J, the junction kept 5 bases outside the gene matches. The CDR3 consists of 15 residues. Germline lookup yields CDR1 SGHRS and CDR2 YFSETQ. For the CDR3, the DNA is TGCGCCAGCAGCTTACCTAGCGGGAGGGCCCACGAGCAGTACTTC. Encoded protein: CASSLPSGRAHEQYF. The whole variable domain, filled in from reference TRBV5-1 and TRBJ2-7, reads KAGVTQTPRYLIKTRGQQVTLSCSPISGHRSVSWYQQTPGQGLQFLFEYFSETQRNKGNFPGRFSGRQFSNSRSEMNVSTLELGDSALYLCASSLPSGRAHEQYFGPGTRLTVT.

Many counts were recorded for this clonotype. The chain combines TRBV6-5 with TRBJ1-2; perhaps TRBD1 as D (5 bases). With 6 bases removed from V and 10 bases from J, the gap between germline ends came to 21 bases. Germline V gene sequence: CDR1 MNHEY, CDR2 SVGAGI. The CDR3 totals 14 residues. The CDR3 DNA reads as TGTGCCAGCAGCTACCCGGGACGGGGATGGGACTACACCTTC. It specifies CASSYPGRGWDYTF.

This clonotype has at least ten counts. J is TRBJ2-1 and V is TRBV20-1, with a tentative D call TRBD2 (6 bases). The CDR3 runs to 14 residues. The V gene lost 6 bases and the J gene lost 0 bases, with 12 bases spanning the gap. Germline V gives CDR1 DFQATT, CDR2 SNEGSKA (reference sequence). This CDR3 is CSAEGSNSYNEQFF. CDR3 coding DNA: TGCAGTGCGGAGGGGTCCAACTCCTACAATGAGCAGTTCTTC.

This chain connects TRBV29-1 to TRBJ2-6; maybe TRBD1 (5 bases). CDR1 SQVTM and CDR2 ANQGSEA come from the germline V gene. V lost 4 bases to trimming and J lost 6 bases, with 10 bases between them. This CDR3 has 13 residues. The CDR3 reads CSVAGIEANVLTF. CDR3 in DNA: TGCAGCGTTGCAGGGATTGAGGCCAACGTCCTGACTTTC.

This clonotype came up many times. The rearrangement links TRBV3-1 to TRBJ2-7, with D possibly matching TRBD2 (5 bases). Trimming cost V 1 base and J 0 bases, with 13 bases left between them. This CDR3 is built from 16 residues. Germline CDR1 reads LGHDT; CDR2 reads YNNKEL (reference sequence). The chain's CDR3 is CASSQVGLPSSYEQYF. The CDR3 DNA reads as TGTGCCAGCAGCCAAGTTGGACTTCCGAGCTCCTACGAGCAGTACTTC.

This chain joins TRBV30 and TRBJ2-3, with 11 bases aligning to TRBD2. Germline loops: CDR1 GTSNPN, CDR2 SVGIG (reference sequence). The CDR3 has 14 residues. Trimming took 2 bases from V and 4 from J; bases not matched to a gene: 2. The CDR3 loop reads CAWSRLAGSDTQYF. The CDR3, as DNA: TGTGCCTGGAGTCGACTAGCGGGATCAGATACGCAGTATTTT.

This clonotype was counted many times. Relative to the germline gene, one junction end is altered; a read error may explain this. The chain employs TRBV2 and TRBJ2-3; D is unresolved. This CDR3 spans 9 amino acids. Looked up from germline, CDR1 is SNHLY and CDR2 is FYNNEI. The CDR3 DNA sequence: TGTGCCAGCAGTGAAGCGAAGCAGTTT. This gives the protein CASSEAKQF.

Only a few counts were recorded for this clonotype. The chain joins TRBV20-1 to TRBJ1-2, with no clear D. Germline-derived CDR1 and CDR2 are DFQATT and SNEGSKA (reference sequence). This CDR3 contains 12 residues. The germline V and J ends were trimmed by 1 base and 5 bases, with 8 bases remaining between them. CDR3 residues: CSARGREYGYTF. The CDR3 DNA is TGCAGTGCTAGAGGCCGGGAATATGGCTACACCTTC.

This clonotype has at least ten counts. The chain carries TRBV12-3 or TRBV12-4 and TRBJ1-6; D may be TRBD1 (5 bases). V was shortened by 4 bases and J by 6 bases, with 22 bases between the two germline ends. The CDR3 is made up of 18 amino acids. CDR3 amino acids: CASSSVGTSTRVNSPLHF. CDR3 DNA: TGTGCCAGCAGTTCAGTCGGGACCTCGACAAGGGTTAATTCACCCCTCCACTTT.

This clonotype was detected ten times or more. The gene calls are TRBV12-3 or TRBV12-4 and TRBJ2-3; 13 positions match TRBD2. The CDR3 has 20 amino acids. V gave up 5 bases and J gave up 0 bases; unmatched junction bases: 14. In DNA, the CDR3 is TGTGCCAGCAGTAACTCGGGACTAGCGGGAAGGGCCTTGAGCACAGATACGCAGTATTTT. It specifies CASSNSGLAGRALSTDTQYF.

This clonotype appeared a few times. The rearrangement joins TRBV5-1 to TRBJ2-7, with D perhaps TRBD1 (6 bases). V shed 4 bases and J shed 5 bases, with 16 bases lying between them. The germline V gene encodes CDR1 SGHRS and CDR2 YFSETQ. The CDR3 has 14 amino acids. The CDR3 loop reads CASSPGNRADEQYF. CDR3 nucleotides: TGCGCCAGCAGCCCGGGAAACAGGGCCGACGAGCAGTACTTC. Based on the CDR3 plus reference TRBV5-1 and TRBJ2-7, the full variable domain is KAGVTQTPRYLIKTRGQQVTLSCSPISGHRSVSWYQQTPGQGLQFLFEYFSETQRNKGNFPGRFSGRQFSNSRSEMNVSTLELGDSALYLCASSPGNRADEQYFGPGTRLTVT.

This clonotype has a count of ten or more. The genes are TRBV15 and TRBJ1-4, with 10 bases aligning to TRBD1. V shed 4 bases and J 10 bases; nucleotides not matched to a gene: 6. There are 14 residues in the CDR3. In germline, CDR1 is LNHNV, CDR2 YYDKDF (reference sequence). In DNA, the CDR3 is TGTGCCACCAGCAAAGACAGGGGGCCGGGAAAACTGTTTTTT. It translates to CATSKDRGPGKLFF. Full variable domain (outside the CDR3, taken from reference TRBV15 and TRBJ1-4): DAMVIQNPRYQVTQFGKPVTLSCSQTLNHNVMYWYQQKSSQAPKLLFHYYDKDFNNEADTPDNFQSRRPNTSFCFLDIRSPGLGDTAMYLCATSKDRGPGKLFFGSGTQLSVL.

The J gene is TRBJ2-7, the V gene TRBV5-1, with 9 bases that match TRBD2. This CDR3 is 15 amino acids long. The germline V gene has CDR1 SGHRS and CDR2 YFSETQ. V dropped 3 bases and J dropped 2; count of bases not matched to a gene: 6. In nucleotides, the CDR3 is TGCGCCAGCAGCTCCGTAGCGGGGGCGGCCTACGAGCAGTACTTC. Translation gives CASSSVAGAAYEQYF.